The rows below give T cell receptor beta chains drawn from one sample of a study of Graves' ophthalmopathy and Graves' hyperthyroidism. In TCRdb, the multiplex PCR reads were re-called with MiXCR into one record per CDR3 protein. The sample contains 350,000 to 400,000 distinct CDR3 sequences, 15% to 19% of which appear only once. Sequencing was done on a sample of peripheral blood. The receptors here all came from a young woman with stable Graves' hyperthyroidism. Each CDR3 is given with its conserved first and last residue. Each record gives: clone size, D gene, J gene, V gene, CDR3 protein, CDR3 DNA. D genes are given only for firm matches. The size of a clone is reported for some rows only, either as once, few or many, or as a class for expanded clones.

many,-,TRBJ1-3,TRBV11-2,CASTLGDRRNTIYF,TGTGCCAGCACCCTAGGGGATAGGAGGAACACCATATATTTT
many,-,TRBJ2-4,TRBV20-1,CSARVQSDRVDRLAKNIQYF,TGCAGTGCTAGAGTGCAGTCGGACCGAGTAGACCGACTAGCCAAAAACATTCAGTACTTC
many,TRBD2,TRBJ2-5,TRBV12-3/TRBV12-4,CASSLKLLAGVQETQYF,TGTGCCAGCAGTTTAAAGCTCCTAGCGGGGGTACAAGAGACCCAGTACTTC
-,-,TRBJ2-5,TRBV11-2,CASSLEVRVGLEETQYF,TGTGCCAGCAGCTTAGAGGTCAGGGTGGGTTTAGAAGAGACCCAGTACTTC
many,TRBD1,TRBJ2-7,TRBV2,CASSYGPGQGTYEQYF,TGTGCCAGCAGTTACGGCCCGGGACAGGGGACCTACGAGCAGTACTTC
many,-,TRBJ2-5,TRBV6-2/TRBV6-3,CASRGNTGETQYF,TGTGCCAGCAGAGGCAATACGGGAGAGACCCAGTACTTC
few,-,TRBJ2-3,TRBV5-1,CASSLEDSTDTQYF,TGCGCCAGCAGCTTGGAAGACAGCACAGATACGCAGTATTTT
few,-,TRBJ1-1,TRBV5-5,CASSLGGQAEAFF,TGTGCCAGCAGCTTGGGGGGGCAGGCTGAAGCTTTCTTT
many,-,TRBJ1-2,TRBV9,CASSVDLTGNDGYTF,TGTGCCAGCAGCGTAGACCTAACAGGGAATGATGGCTACACCTTC
-,-,TRBJ1-5,TRBV7-8,CASSLGRNSNQPQQF,TGTGCCAGCAGCTTAGGACGGAATAGCAATCAGCCCCAGCAGTTT
many,TRBD2,TRBJ2-5,TRBV29-1,CSVGGGGRETQYF,TGCAGCGTTGGGGGGGGAGGGCGAGAGACCCAGTACTTC
many,-,TRBJ1-2,TRBV20-1,CSAGGGGDGYTF,TGCAGTGCCGGGGGGGGAGGTGATGGCTACACCTTC
many,-,TRBJ1-2,TRBV15,CATSGRFGQSFNNYGYTF,TGTGCCACCAGTGGGCGGTTTGGACAGAGCTTTAATAACTATGGCTACACCTTC
few,-,TRBJ1-1,TRBV5-1,CASSLNPGPSTEAFF,TGCGCCAGCAGCTTAAATCCGGGACCCAGCACTGAAGCTTTCTTT
-,-,TRBJ2-7,TRBV7-9,CASSSGTHSSYEQYF,TGTGCCAGCAGCTCCGGGACACATTCCTCCTACGAGCAGTACTTC
many,TRBD2,TRBJ2-5,TRBV19,CASSMALAGGRETQYF,TGTGCCAGTAGTATGGCGCTAGCGGGGGGTCGGGAGACCCAGTACTTC
many,-,TRBJ2-5,TRBV20-1,CSARGSHPETQYF,TGCAGTGCTAGGGGAAGTCATCCGGAGACCCAGTACTTC
many,-,TRBJ2-2,TRBV7-8,CASSLAQSSSGELFF,TGTGCCAGCAGCTTAGCCCAAAGTTCCTCGGGGGAGCTGTTTTTT
many,TRBD1,TRBJ1-5,TRBV12-3/TRBV12-4,CASTGGARQPQHF,TGTGCCAGCACAGGGGGCGCACGGCAGCCCCAGCATTTT
many,-,TRBJ2-2,TRBV19,CASIKDAWVGELFF,TGTGCCAGTATAAAGGACGCGTGGGTCGGGGAGCTGTTTTTT
-,TRBD1,TRBJ2-7,TRBV5-1,CASSLETGGNYEQYF,TGCGCCAGCAGCTTGGAGACAGGGGGTAACTACGAGCAGTACTTC
many,TRBD1,TRBJ2-7,TRBV6-1,CASSTGALTYEQYF,TGTGCCAGCAGCACAGGGGCTCTAACCTACGAGCAGTACTTC
many,-,TRBJ1-1,TRBV20-1,CSAGAFRNTEAFF,TGCAGTGCCGGGGCGTTTCGGAACACTGAAGCTTTCTTT
many,-,TRBJ2-7,TRBV6-1,CASSAGRDSYEQYF,TGTGCCAGCAGTGCGGGGCGGGACAGCTACGAGCAGTACTTC
few,TRBD1,TRBJ1-1,TRBV5-1,CASSARQGRPEAFF,TGCGCCAGCAGCGCCCGACAGGGCAGGCCTGAAGCTTTCTTT
-,-,TRBJ2-5,TRBV19,CASSTQGIETQYF,TGTGCCAGTAGTACCCAGGGAATCGAGACCCAGTACTTC
many,-,TRBJ2-5,TRBV19,CASSIGLIQETQYF,TGTGCCAGTAGTATAGGACTGATTCAAGAGACCCAGTACTTC
once,TRBD1,TRBJ2-7,TRBV6-2/TRBV6-3,CASSPPGTGAYEQYF,TGTGCCAGCAGTCCACCCGGGACAGGGGCGTACGAGCAGTACTTC
many,-,TRBJ1-2,TRBV6-2/TRBV6-3,CASSYRTSGGYGYTF,TGTGCCAGCAGTTACCGGACGTCCGGGGGCTATGGCTACACCTTC
many,TRBD1,TRBJ2-5,TRBV7-2,CASSLGDRGTQYF,TGTGCCAGCAGCTTAGGGGACAGAGGGACCCAGTACTTC
many,-,TRBJ1-2,TRBV6-1,CASGPSGANFYGYTF,TGTGCCAGCGGGCCCTCAGGGGCCAATTTCTATGGCTACACCTTC
-,-,TRBJ2-7,TRBV20-1,CSATSAGRWYEQYF,TGCAGTGCTACCTCGGCGGGGCGATGGTACGAGCAGTACTTC
many,-,TRBJ2-5,TRBV6-2/TRBV6-3,CASSYSGANGETQYF,TGTGCCAGCAGTTACTCGGGGGCTAACGGGGAGACCCAGTACTTC
few,-,TRBJ1-4,TRBV15,CATGSPDIITPANEKLFF,TGTGCCACCGGCAGTCCGGACATAATCACCCCCGCTAATGAAAAACTGTTTTTT
many,TRBD2,TRBJ2-5,TRBV20-1,CSARGLAGEQETQYF,TGCAGTGCTAGAGGACTAGCGGGGGAGCAAGAGACCCAGTACTTC
many,TRBD1,TRBJ2-7,TRBV29-1,CSVLGQGAYEQYF,TGCAGCGTTCTCGGACAGGGGGCTTACGAGCAGTACTTC
many,-,TRBJ1-2,TRBV9,CASSALYGYTF,TGTGCCAGCAGCGCTCTTTATGGCTACACCTTC
many,-,TRBJ2-2,TRBV6-5,CASSDSTHAGELFF,TGTGCCAGCAGTGACTCCACCCACGCCGGGGAGCTGTTTTTT
many,-,TRBJ1-2,TRBV19,CASSQGPGGYTF,TGTGCCAGTAGTCAGGGGCCCGGTGGCTACACCTTC
many,-,TRBJ1-1,TRBV7-8,CASSRDLNTEAFF,TGTGCCAGCAGCAGGGATTTGAACACTGAAGCTTTCTTT
many,-,TRBJ2-5,TRBV7-2,CASSSPARTETQYF,TGTGCCAGCAGCTCACCAGCACGGACGGAGACCCAGTACTTC
-,TRBD1,TRBJ1-2,TRBV25-1,CASSDGGGAGYTF,TGTGCCAGCAGTGATGGAGGGGGCGCCGGCTACACCTTC
-,TRBD2,TRBJ2-5,TRBV6-1,CASSEGLAGGETQYF,TGTGCCAGCAGTGAAGGACTAGCGGGGGGCGAGACCCAGTACTTC
many,-,TRBJ1-2,TRBV6-1,CASSEGFVVYTF,TGTGCCAGCAGTGAAGGTTTTGTAGTCTACACCTTC
-,-,TRBJ1-1,TRBV5-1,CASSFGDGYRTEAFF,TGCGCCAGCAGCTTCGGGGACGGCTACCGAACTGAAGCTTTCTTT
many,-,TRBJ1-1,TRBV12-3/TRBV12-4,CASTKDRPNTEAFF,TGTGCCAGCACCAAGGACAGACCTAACACTGAAGCTTTCTTT
many,-,TRBJ1-2,TRBV27,CASSLSTGNGYTF,TGTGCCAGCAGTTTATCAACGGGGAATGGCTACACCTTC
many,-,TRBJ1-6,TRBV6-5,CASSSKGQLQTYNSPLHF,TGTGCCAGCAGTTCCAAAGGACAGCTCCAAACCTATAATTCACCCCTCCACTTT
many,-,TRBJ2-5,TRBV4-1,CASSLLSDRYQETQYF,TGCGCCAGCAGCCTTCTCTCGGACAGATATCAAGAGACCCAGTACTTC
many,TRBD1,TRBJ1-2,TRBV12-3/TRBV12-4,CASSRNDRDNVGYTF,TGTGCCAGCAGTCGAAATGACAGGGACAATGTTGGCTACACCTTC
many,TRBD1,TRBJ1-2,TRBV14,CASSQVMEGAGTF,TGTGCCAGCAGCCAAGTAATGGAGGGGGCCGGCACCTTC
many,-,TRBJ1-2,TRBV9,CASSGTRRVGGYGYTF,TGTGCCAGCAGCGGCACGCGGCGGGTGGGCGGCTATGGCTACACCTTC
-,-,TRBJ2-5,TRBV11-1,CASSLGPTDQETQYF,TGTGCCAGCAGCTTAGGCCCTACCGACCAAGAGACCCAGTACTTC
-,-,TRBJ2-5,TRBV9,CASSATRDQETQYF,TGTGCCAGCAGCGCAACCCGGGACCAAGAGACCCAGTACTTC